This T cell receptor beta chain was identified in a study of low-dose radiotherapy and immunotherapy resistance in tumors. About the research overall: For Cohort 1, fractions of 0.5 Gy were given every 2 weeks, reaching 6.5 Gy overall. It was 1 Gy per fraction every two weeks that Cohort 2 received, adding up to 13 Gy over 26 weeks. Every two weeks patients got nivolumab 240 mg flat dose, plus ipilimumab 1 mg/kg every six weeks, intravenously.

TRAV and TRBV primers primed cDNA for both TCRalpha and TCRbeta. A constant-region primer paired with the V-primer adapter amplified TCRs over approximately 18 PCR cycles. TCRdb recomputed calls from the reads with MiXCR, one row per CDR3 protein. The sample contains approximately 30,000 distinct CDR3 sequences, 45% to 55% of which appear only once. The CDR3 has 20 residues. V was pared by 10 bases and J by 2 bases, with 18 bases of the junction left unmatched. CDR1 is WNHNN, CDR2 SYGVQD, per germline (reference sequence). A few counts support this clonotype. Noted time point: after trial treatment. Treatment given: LDRT plus nivolumab, ipilimumab, low-dose cyclophosphamide and aspirin (RACIN trial). Low-dose radiotherapy and low-dose cyclophosphamide, together with aspirin, ipilimumab and nivolumab, were given to donors.

The chain has TRBV10-1 and TRBJ2-1, with 15 positions matching TRBD2. The receptor was derived from a male donor with gallbladder cancer. This sample comprised PBMCs, obtained after low-dose radiotherapy plus immunotherapy. CDR3 coding DNA: TGCGCCACCTATCCCCTACCGGGACTAGCGGGAGGTTGTACCTACAATGAGCAGTTCTTC. Translating it yields CATYPLPGLAGGCTYNEQFF.